The T cell receptor beta chain under discussion was sequenced for a study of blood T cell repertoires in COVID-19. Across the study: PBMCs, B-cell-depleted T cells, or T cells were the source of the cDNA or gDNA that made up the material.

Per the original methods: Researchers report that nucleated cell counts were estimated from reference gene primer amplification. Here immunoSEQ multiplex PCR was the method, and the copy in TCRdb shows in-frame clones only, minus some. V and J calls and clone size are copied from that table; D and trimming were computed from the DNA. The table lists 170,000 or so clones, almost 85% of them singletons. CDR1 and CDR2 from the germline V gene are MNHEY and SVGAGI. The CDR3 runs to 14 residues. V lost 2 bases to trimming and J lost 6 bases; unmatched junction nucleotides: 4. The TCR sequence derives from a man aged 18 to 30 with active or convalescent COVID-19. The chain has TRBV6-5 and TRBJ2-7, with 10 bases that match TRBD1. Sequenced input: peripheral blood. CDR3 bases: TGTGCCAGCAGTTACGGGGGACAGGGGACCGAGCAGTACTTC. Protein: CASSYGGQGTEQYF.